These 15 T cell receptor beta chains came from one sample sequenced in a study of blood T cell repertoires in COVID-19. Sequenced by immunoSEQ multiplex PCR; TCRdb stores in-frame clones only, minus some. The sample holds 80,000 to 100,000 clones, about 85% seen once. Material: peripheral blood. Source of these receptors: a man in his 70s with acute or convalescent COVID-19.

This CDR3 is CASSLAARRGGGGEQFF. Here the CDR3 DNA reads TGCGCCAGCAGCTTGGCCGCGAGGCGGGGGGGTGGTGGTGAGCAGTTCTTC. V gene TRBV5-1 combines with J gene TRBJ2-1; 9 positions match TRBD2. This CDR3 has 17 residues. The germline V gene encodes CDR1 SGHRS and CDR2 YFSETQ. J lost 9 bases, V lost 0 bases, and 13 bases had no gene match.

This rearrangement joins TRBV29-1 to TRBJ2-1; 8 bases line up with TRBD2. This CDR3 has 13 residues. Germline V gene sequence: CDR1 SQVTM, CDR2 ANQGSEA. V gave up 3 bases and J gave up 8 bases; unmatched junction bases: 6. CDR3 in amino acids: CSVESGGGHEQFF. The CDR3 DNA reads as TGCAGCGTTGAGAGCGGGGGCGGGCATGAGCAGTTCTTC.

The gene calls are TRBV11-2 and TRBJ1-1, with D possibly being TRBD1 (6 bases). The V gene's germline CDR1 is SGHAT and CDR2 FQNNGV. The length of the CDR3 is 15 residues. The V gene lost 4 bases and the J gene lost 0 bases, with 12 bases spanning the gap. This CDR3 is CASSSWTVMNTEAFF. CDR3 bases: TGTGCCAGCAGCTCCTGGACAGTTATGAACACTGAAGCTTTCTTT.

The chain uses TRBV19 and TRBJ2-6; D gene unclear. CDR1 LNHDA and CDR2 SQIVND come from the germline V gene (reference sequence). The CDR3 runs to 16 residues. Trimming shortened V by 5 bases and J by 1 base, and 12 bases separated the two germline ends. CDR3 coding DNA: TGTGCCAGTAGTCCGAGGCGTCCTTCTGGGGCCAACGTCCTGACTTTC. This translates into CASSPRRPSGANVLTF.

J is TRBJ2-1 and V is TRBV5-1; 11 bases fit TRBD2. Germline V CDR1 and CDR2: SGHRS, YFSETQ. The CDR3 runs 15 residues. With 7 bases clipped from V and 5 bases from J, the junction kept 8 bases outside the gene matches. CDR3 DNA sequence: TGCGCCAGCCATTCTAGCGGGGGGCCTAACAATGAGCAGTTCTTC. Translated, it gives CASHSSGGPNNEQFF.

This clone was observed once. The rearrangement joins TRBV6-5 to TRBJ1-2; D might be TRBD1 (6 bases). V gave up 4 bases and J gave up 1 base, with 10 bases separating them. This CDR3 is built from 14 residues. Germline loops: CDR1 MNHEY, CDR2 SVGAGI. The CDR3 reads CASSWGGLNYGYTF. The CDR3 nucleotides are TGTGCCAGCAGTTGGGGGGGGCTTAACTATGGCTACACCTTC.

The chain joins TRBV7-9 to TRBJ1-2, with TRBD1 matching over 9 bases. Germline CDR1 reads SEHNR; CDR2 reads FQNEAQ (reference sequence). The CDR3 is made up of 14 amino acids. V gave up 0 bases and J gave up 7 bases; unmatched junction bases: 3. The CDR3 DNA reads as TGTGCCAGCAGCTTAGCAACGACAGGGGGTGGCTACACCTTC. It is translated as CASSLATTGGGYTF.

This clone has just one count. This chain uses TRBV6-5 with TRBJ2-5; the D gene is possibly TRBD2 (7 bases). The CDR3 covers 15 residues. The germline CDR1 and CDR2 sequences are MNHEY and SVGAGI. V shed 9 bases and J shed 3 bases, with 20 bases lying between them. This CDR3 reads CASSRGPRTKETQYF. The CDR3 DNA sequence: TGTGCCAGTTCGCGGGGGCCCCGGACGAAAGAGACCCAGTACTTC.

In this sample, this clone turned up once. This sequence joins TRBV29-1 and TRBJ2-1, with TRBD2 identical over 11 bases. This CDR3 spans 16 amino acids. V lost 5 bases to trimming and J lost 2 bases; unmatched junction nucleotides: 8. CDR1 is SQVTM and CDR2 is ANQGSEA in the germline V gene. This chain's CDR3 is CSVMLAGGPTYNEQFF. CDR3 nucleotides: TGCAGCGTTATGTTAGCGGGGGGGCCAACCTACAATGAGCAGTTCTTC.

The chain couples TRBV11-3 to TRBJ1-1, with 7 bases that match TRBD1. Trimming removed 6 bases from V and 1 base from J; junction bases left unmatched: 2. The CDR3 length is 13 residues. The germline gives CDR1 SGHNT, CDR2 YENEEA. The CDR3, as DNA: TGTGCCAGCAGTCCAGGGGGGAACACTGAAGCTTTCTTT. It translates to CASSPGGNTEAFF.

The V and J genes are TRBV2 and TRBJ2-3, with D possibly matching TRBD2 (5 bases). Deletions cut 1 base from V and 8 bases from J, with 10 bases between. CDR1 and CDR2 from the germline V gene are SNHLY and FYNNEI. This CDR3 comprises 13 residues. The DNA of the CDR3 is TGTGCCAGCAGTGAAGGGCTAGCATCTACGCAGTATTTT. Its protein is CASSEGLASTQYF.

A remark on this clone: Other DNA sequences from this sample encode an identical CDR3 as well. The chain is built from TRBV30 and TRBJ1-1; no clear D. Trimming removed 0 bases from V and 5 bases from J, with 10 bases in between. Germline V gene sequence: CDR1 GTSNPN, CDR2 SVGIG (reference sequence). CDR3 length: 13 residues. DNA of the CDR3: TGTGCCTGGAGTGTACGAGGGAATACTGAAGCTTTCTTT. This codes for CAWSVRGNTEAFF. Full variable domain (rest looked up from reference TRBV30 and TRBJ1-1): SQTIHQWPATLVQPVGSPLSLECTVEGTSNPNLYWYRQAAGRGLQLLFYSVGIGQISSEVPQNLSASRPQDRQFILSSKKLLLSDSGFYLCAWSVRGNTEAFFGQGTRLTVV.

The chain is built from TRBV5-6 and TRBJ1-5; TRBD1 is a possible D gene (5 bases). Germline values: CDR1 SGHDT, CDR2 YYEEEE. Trimming removed 2 bases at V and 7 bases at J, with 19 bases between. The CDR3 is 16 residues long. CDR3 nucleotide sequence: TGTGCCAGCAGCTTATACCGGGACTTCCAGGACCAGCCCCAGCATTTT. Translation: CASSLYRDFQDQPQHF.

V usage is TRBV11-3 and J usage is TRBJ2-1, with 10 nucleotides matching TRBD2. The CDR3 length is 15 residues. V was clipped by 1 base and J by 6 bases; unmatched bases: 3. Germline CDR1 SGHNT, CDR2 YENEEA. The CDR3 region is CASSLVAGGFNEQFF. The CDR3 DNA sequence: TGTGCCAGCAGCTTAGTAGCGGGGGGTTTCAATGAGCAGTTCTTC.

This chain connects TRBV5-1 to TRBJ1-4, with 7 bases aligning to TRBD1. With 4 bases clipped from V and 7 bases from J, the junction kept 10 bases outside the gene matches. Looked up from germline, CDR1 is SGHRS and CDR2 is YFSETQ. The CDR3 contains 15 residues. The CDR3 sequence: CASSGDRAVGEKLFF. CDR3 nucleotide sequence: TGCGCCAGCAGCGGCGACAGGGCGGTTGGTGAAAAACTGTTTTTT.